This T cell receptor beta chain comes out of a study of cytomegalovirus exposure and HLA in healthy donors. V gave up 3 bases and J gave up 5 bases, with 19 bases separating them. Germline V gene lookup returns CDR1 LGHNA and CDR2 YNFKEQ. The CDR3 consists of 16 residues. At collection, donors were nominally healthy, but unrecorded immune exposures were probable. PCR used 60 Vbeta primers and 13 Jbeta primers. Produced via immunoSEQ multiplex PCR; TCRdb's table is partial and in-frame only. The profile shows some 170,000 clones, about 77% of them singletons. This clonotype was obtained from a woman aged 45 to 65 in good health and CMV-seronegative. The genes are TRBV4-2 and TRBJ2-5, with D perhaps TRBD1 (6 bases). Sequencing was done on a sample of PBMCs. In nucleotides, the CDR3 is TGTGCCAGCAGCCAGGCAGGGGTCCCCGCGTCGGAGACCCAGTACTTC. As protein: CASSQAGVPASETQYF.